A selection of T cell receptor beta chains follows, all from one sample in a study of T cells in Graves' hyperthyroidism and ophthalmopathy. TCRdb passed the multiplex PCR reads through MiXCR, listing each CDR3 protein once. The table lists approximately 400,000 distinct CDR3 sequences, more than 13% of them singletons, with around 28% in the top ten. Sequences were obtained from blood. Receptors originate from a man aged 45-65 years with Graves' ophthalmopathy. Both conserved end residues are part of each CDR3. A D gene is named only where the DNA matches it firmly. Some rows have no size entry. The others give once, few or many, or a class for an expanded clone.

d_gene,abundance,v_gene,j_gene,CDR3aa,CDR3nt
TRBD1,NA,TRBV5-1,TRBJ1-2,CASSSTGTGGYGYTF,TGCGCCAGCAGCTCGACCGGGACAGGGGGTTATGGCTACACCTTC
TRBD2,NA,TRBV19,TRBJ2-7,CASRTSGILEQYF,TGTGCCAGCAGGACTAGCGGGATCCTCGAGCAGTACTTC
NA,NA,TRBV25-1,TRBJ2-7,CASSEFQGLGEQYF,TGTGCCAGCAGTGAATTTCAGGGATTGGGGGAGCAGTACTTC
TRBD1,NA,TRBV6-1,TRBJ1-5,CASREPGDRGPQPQHF,TGTGCCAGCAGGGAACCCGGGGACAGGGGGCCTCAGCCCCAGCATTTT
NA,many,TRBV5-1,TRBJ2-7,CASSSVHSDEQYF,TGCGCCAGCAGTTCCGTCCATTCCGACGAGCAGTACTTC
TRBD2,few,TRBV20-1,TRBJ2-7,CSARGLAGSLEQYF,TGCAGTGCTAGAGGACTAGCGGGATCTTTGGAGCAGTACTTC
NA,few,TRBV10-3,TRBJ2-6,CAITASGANVLTF,TGTGCCATCACAGCCTCTGGGGCCAACGTCCTGACTTTC
NA,NA,TRBV14,TRBJ2-1,CATILEDPLLDEQFF,TGTGCCACCATTCTGGAGGACCCCCTGTTAGATGAGCAGTTCTTC
NA,many,TRBV28,TRBJ2-7,CASSLTNSYEQYF,TGTGCCAGCAGTTTGACAAACTCCTACGAGCAGTACTTC
NA,many,TRBV7-2,TRBJ1-1,CASSLVASEAFF,TGTGCCAGCAGCTTAGTTGCATCTGAAGCTTTCTTT
TRBD1,NA,TRBV12-3/TRBV12-4,TRBJ2-1,CASSFGTGGNEQFF,TGTGCCAGCAGTTTTGGGACAGGGGGTAATGAGCAGTTCTTC
TRBD1,few,TRBV10-3,TRBJ2-7,CAIRGGSEQYF,TGTGCCATCAGAGGGGGCAGCGAGCAGTACTTC
TRBD2,NA,TRBV7-9,TRBJ2-3,CASSPGLAATSTDTQYF,TGTGCCAGCAGCCCTGGACTAGCAGCTACTAGCACAGATACGCAGTATTTT
NA,many,TRBV5-6,TRBJ2-3,CASSFIGRRSGDTQYF,TGTGCCAGCAGCTTCATCGGGAGAAGATCTGGGGATACGCAGTATTTT
NA,NA,TRBV20-1,TRBJ2-7,CSARHRDLTKLGLWEQYF,TGCAGTGCTAGACACCGGGACCTAACTAAACTAGGTCTCTGGGAGCAGTACTTC
TRBD2,NA,TRBV5-1,TRBJ2-2,CASSLLAGVPGELFF,TGCGCCAGCAGCTTATTAGCGGGAGTCCCCGGGGAGCTGTTTTTT
NA,many,TRBV11-2,TRBJ2-7,CASSSSFGTEQYF,TGTGCCAGCAGCTCTTCGTTTGGAACCGAGCAGTACTTC
NA,many,TRBV30,TRBJ2-7,CAWSVTTGYEQYF,TGTGCCTGGAGTGTAACGACCGGGTACGAGCAGTACTTC
TRBD2,NA,TRBV3-1,TRBJ2-7,CASSRTSGTSGTEQYF,TGTGCCAGCAGCCGGACGAGCGGGACTAGCGGGACCGAGCAGTACTTC
TRBD2,few,TRBV5-1,TRBJ2-3,CASSLPGGDTQYF,TGCGCCAGCAGTCTTCCGGGAGGCGATACGCAGTATTTT
TRBD2,NA,TRBV7-9,TRBJ2-5,CASGFSGGQETQYF,TGTGCCAGCGGCTTTTCGGGGGGCCAAGAGACCCAGTACTTC
NA,many,TRBV3-1,TRBJ2-1,CASSQVNRGYNEQFF,TGTGCCAGCAGCCAAGTCAACCGGGGGTACAATGAGCAGTTCTTC
NA,NA,TRBV29-1,TRBJ2-7,CSVEEGGSYEQYF,TGCAGCGTTGAAGAAGGAGGCTCCTACGAGCAGTACTTC
NA,few,TRBV20-1,TRBJ1-4,CSARGIATTNEKLFF,TGCAGTGCTAGGGGAATAGCCACAACTAATGAAAAACTGTTTTTT
TRBD2,many,TRBV5-1,TRBJ2-3,CASSAPSGKGADTQYF,TGCGCCAGCAGCGCTCCTAGCGGGAAAGGGGCAGATACGCAGTATTTT
NA,many,TRBV2,TRBJ1-5,CASSDSGQPQHF,TGTGCCAGCAGTGATTCCGGTCAGCCCCAGCATTTT
NA,many,TRBV6-1,TRBJ2-7,CASRRTESSSYEQYF,TGTGCCAGCAGGCGGACAGAATCAAGCTCCTACGAGCAGTACTTC
TRBD2,few,TRBV25-1,TRBJ2-5,CASSVHTLSTSGKTETQYF,TGTGCCAGCAGTGTTCATACACTTTCGACTAGCGGGAAGACAGAGACCCAGTACTTC
TRBD1,many,TRBV6-1,TRBJ1-2,CASSEDRVGGYTF,TGTGCCAGCAGTGAGGACAGGGTGGGTGGCTACACCTTC
NA,NA,TRBV6-1,TRBJ2-7,CASRRDSLYEQYF,TGTGCCAGCAGGCGGGACAGCCTCTACGAGCAGTACTTC
TRBD2,many,TRBV11-2,TRBJ2-7,CASSAPGLAGFHEQYF,TGTGCCAGCAGCGCCCCGGGACTAGCGGGGTTCCACGAGCAGTACTTC
NA,many,TRBV18,TRBJ1-5,CASSPWGDQPQHF,TGTGCCAGCTCACCATGGGGGGATCAGCCCCAGCATTTT
TRBD1,many,TRBV28,TRBJ2-7,CASRIGTGTYEQYF,TGTGCCAGCAGGATCGGGACAGGGACCTACGAGCAGTACTTC
NA,few,TRBV20-1,TRBJ1-5,CSAIEYSNQPQHF,TGCAGTGCTATTGAATATAGCAATCAGCCCCAGCATTTT
TRBD2,many,TRBV12-3/TRBV12-4,TRBJ2-5,CASSLLGAGGGETQYF,TGTGCCAGCAGCCTTTTAGGAGCGGGAGGCGGGGAGACCCAGTACTTC
NA,many,TRBV4-1,TRBJ2-5,CASSQQGSETQYF,TGTGCCAGCAGCCAACAGGGCAGCGAGACCCAGTACTTC
TRBD2,few,TRBV4-1,TRBJ2-5,CASSIGTSGMSLETQYF,TGCGCCAGCAGCATCGGGACTAGCGGGATGAGTTTGGAGACCCAGTACTTC
TRBD1,many,TRBV29-1,TRBJ1-1,CSVAKVDRATEAFF,TGCAGCGTTGCCAAGGTCGACAGGGCCACTGAAGCTTTCTTT
NA,NA,TRBV7-2,TRBJ2-5,CASSLYGAGETQYF,TGTGCCAGCAGCTTATACGGGGCGGGCGAGACCCAGTACTTC
NA,few,TRBV24-1,TRBJ1-3,CATSDPGSETPNTIYF,TGTGCCACCAGTGACCCTGGGTCGGAGACCCCTAACACCATATATTTT
NA,many,TRBV12-3/TRBV12-4,TRBJ2-3,CASSSDERFSTDTQYF,TGTGCCAGCAGTTCAGACGAGCGGTTTAGCACAGATACGCAGTATTTT
TRBD1,NA,TRBV6-5,TRBJ2-7,CASSSRQGPPYEQYF,TGTGCCAGCAGTTCTCGACAGGGCCCCCCCTACGAGCAGTACTTC
NA,many,TRBV9,TRBJ2-3,CASSRRTLSTDTQYF,TGTGCCAGCAGCAGAAGGACTCTCAGCACAGATACGCAGTATTTT
NA,many,TRBV11-2,TRBJ1-4,CASSISGPNEKLFF,TGTGCCAGCAGCATCTCGGGCCCAAATGAAAAACTGTTTTTT
NA,many,TRBV24-1,TRBJ2-3,CATSDLGVGGGGPDTQYF,TGTGCCACCAGTGATTTGGGAGTTGGCGGGGGCGGACCAGATACGCAGTATTTT
TRBD1,many,TRBV3-1,TRBJ2-7,CASSRTGSYEQYF,TGTGCCAGCAGCCGGACAGGGTCCTACGAGCAGTACTTC
NA,many,TRBV5-6,TRBJ2-5,CASSEAQETQYF,TGTGCCAGCAGCGAGGCCCAAGAGACCCAGTACTTC
NA,many,TRBV7-6,TRBJ2-5,CASRRRETQYF,TGTGCCAGCAGACGACGAGAGACCCAGTACTTC
TRBD2,few,TRBV10-3,TRBJ2-1,CAISDPGLAGNNEQFF,TGTGCCATCAGTGACCCGGGACTAGCGGGAAATAATGAGCAGTTCTTC
NA,NA,TRBV20-1,TRBJ2-5,CSAGPRIGSQETQYF,TGCAGTGCTGGCCCCCGGATAGGGTCCCAAGAGACCCAGTACTTC
TRBD1,many,TRBV28,TRBJ1-5,CASLGQASNQPQHF,TGTGCCAGCTTAGGACAGGCTAGCAATCAGCCCCAGCATTTT
NA,NA,TRBV7-9,TRBJ2-5,CASSSSYADSRRYF,TGTGCCAGCAGCTCCAGTTACGCGGACTCCCGTAGGTACTTC
TRBD1,NA,TRBV6-1,TRBJ1-2,CASTGTGLSYGYTF,TGTGCCAGCACCGGGACAGGGCTATCCTATGGCTACACCTTC
TRBD1,few,TRBV2,TRBJ1-4,CASRTGTGVEKLFF,TGTGCCAGCAGAACCGGGACAGGGGTTGAAAAACTGTTTTTT
TRBD1,many,TRBV3-1,TRBJ1-5,CASSQAGTGGSQPQHF,TGTGCCAGCAGCCAAGCCGGGACAGGGGGATCTCAGCCCCAGCATTTT
TRBD1,many,TRBV4-1,TRBJ1-1,CASSRQGAENTEAFF,TGCGCCAGCAGTCGTCAGGGGGCGGAGAACACTGAAGCTTTCTTT
NA,many,TRBV14,TRBJ2-2,CASSQSLGRRVSGELFF,TGTGCCAGCAGCCAGTCCCTCGGGCGGCGGGTCTCCGGGGAGCTGTTTTTT
NA,NA,TRBV5-1,TRBJ2-7,CASSLKLTNIYEQYF,TGCGCCAGCAGCTTGAAGCTAACGAACATCTACGAGCAGTACTTC
TRBD1,NA,TRBV5-1,TRBJ2-7,CASRHDPGGVVGTGTYEQYF,TGCGCCAGCCGCCATGATCCCGGGGGAGTGGTCGGGACAGGTACCTACGAGCAGTACTTC
NA,few,TRBV7-3,TRBJ2-2,CASSLTGTPVTGELFF,TGTGCCAGCAGCTTAACCGGGACCCCTGTGACCGGGGAGCTGTTTTTT